The 7 T cell receptor beta chains listed next were all sequenced from one sample in a study of cytomegalovirus exposure and HLA in healthy donors. Sequencing used immunoSEQ multiplex PCR; TCRdb keeps in-frame clones, though not all of them. This table holds approximately 300,000 clones, 75% to 90% found once. Sequencing input: PBMCs. The source is a woman between 25 and 40 years old in good health and CMV-seropositive.

This clone was seen a handful of times. The V call is TRBV28, the J call TRBJ2-7, with D possibly being TRBD1 (5 bases). The V gene's germline CDR1 is MDHEN and CDR2 SYDVKM. This CDR3 is 11 amino acids long. V gave up 5 bases and J gave up 6 bases, with 8 bases separating them. The CDR3 reads CASSKGREQYF. Written as DNA, the CDR3 is TGTGCCAGCAGTAAGGGGCGCGAGCAGTACTTC.

In DNA, the CDR3 is TGTGCCAGCAGCCCCTACAGCGGGCGATCCTACGAGCAGTACTTC. Encoded protein: CASSPYSGRSYEQYF. The chain joins TRBV28 to TRBJ2-7, with D possibly TRBD2 on 6 matching bases. This CDR3 contains 15 residues. Germline CDR1 reads MDHEN; CDR2 reads SYDVKM. Trimming removed 6 bases from V and 1 base from J, with 16 bases in between.

In nucleotides, the CDR3 is TGTGCCAGCAGCTTGAGACAGGGAAGGGCTCAGCCCCAGCATTTT. This translates into CASSLRQGRAQPQHF. The rearrangement uses TRBV5-6 and TRBJ1-5; 7 nucleotides line up with TRBD1. CDR3 length: 15 amino acids. Germline values: CDR1 SGHDT, CDR2 YYEEEE. V lost 1 base and J lost 6; bases outside the gene matches: 7.

The chain combines TRBV20-1 with TRBJ2-1; the D gene is possibly TRBD2 (7 bases). The germline V and J ends were trimmed by 0 bases and 16 bases, with 13 bases remaining between them. CDR1 is DFQATT, CDR2 SNEGSKA, per germline (reference sequence). CDR3 length equals 11 residues. As DNA, the CDR3 is TGCAGTGCTAGAGACCCCGGGGGGCAATTCTTC. Its protein is CSARDPGGQFF.

The V and J genes are TRBV9 and TRBJ2-2; D gene uncertain. Trimming left V 2 bases short and J 0 bases short, with 14 bases between. The CDR3 is 17 amino acids. Germline CDR1 and CDR2: SGDLS and YYNGEE. CDR3 protein: CASSVPKNLPNTGELFF. CDR3 DNA: TGTGCCAGCAGCGTTCCCAAGAACCTCCCGAACACCGGGGAGCTGTTTTTT.

For this clone: The same CDR3 arises from other DNA sequences in this sample as well. The chain carries TRBV29-1 and TRBJ2-7; 12 bases line up with TRBD2. This CDR3 is built from 14 residues. Germline V CDR1 and CDR2: SQVTM, ANQGSEA. J was trimmed by 0 bases and V by 6 bases; bases with no gene match: 3. This CDR3 reads CSVEGLAGSYEQYF. CDR3 nucleotide sequence: TGCAGCGTCGAGGGACTAGCGGGCTCCTACGAGCAGTACTTC.

The chain employs TRBV2 and TRBJ2-7; D not certain. The CDR3 loop spans 11 amino acids. V lost 7 bases and J 2 bases, leaving 6 bases between the germline ends. The germline V gene encodes CDR1 SNHLY and CDR2 FYNNEI. The CDR3 reads CASNQAYEQYF. CDR3 in DNA: TGTGCCAGCAACCAGGCCTACGAGCAGTACTTC.